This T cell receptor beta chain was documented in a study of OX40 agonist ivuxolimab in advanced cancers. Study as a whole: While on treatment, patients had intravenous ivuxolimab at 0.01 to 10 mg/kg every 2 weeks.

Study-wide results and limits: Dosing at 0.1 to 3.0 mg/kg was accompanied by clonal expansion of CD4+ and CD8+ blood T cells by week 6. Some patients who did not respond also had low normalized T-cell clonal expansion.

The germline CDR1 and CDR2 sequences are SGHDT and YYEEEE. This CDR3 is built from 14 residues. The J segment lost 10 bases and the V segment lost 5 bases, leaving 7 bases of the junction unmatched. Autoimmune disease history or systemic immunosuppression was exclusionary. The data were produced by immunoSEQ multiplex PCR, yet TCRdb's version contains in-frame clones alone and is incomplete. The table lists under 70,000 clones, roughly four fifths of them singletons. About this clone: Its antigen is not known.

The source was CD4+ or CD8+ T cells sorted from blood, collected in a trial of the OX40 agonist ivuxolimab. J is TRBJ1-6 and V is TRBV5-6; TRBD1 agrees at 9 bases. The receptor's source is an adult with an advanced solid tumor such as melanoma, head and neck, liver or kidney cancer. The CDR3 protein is CASRPQGAISPLHF. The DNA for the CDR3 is TGTGCCAGCAGACCACAGGGGGCGATATCACCCCTCCACTTT.